These 25 T cell receptor beta chains were sequenced from one sample in a study of a mutant IDH1 vaccine in newly diagnosed glioma. These receptors' targets are unknown. TCRdb's copy holds only in-frame clones and misses some; the assay was immunoSEQ multiplex PCR. The sample consists of 38,000 or so clones, approximately 80% of them appearing once. Time point in this sample: week 11, during vaccination. Doses comprised 300 ug of mutant IDH1 20-mer peptide each, plus topical imiquimod. The sequencing used peripheral blood mononuclear cells (PBMCs), collected from a glioma patient whose treatment included an IDH1 peptide vaccine. All receptors derive from a woman aged 30 to 39 with glioma. Some clones in this sample may be carry-over from other donors' samples.

The gene calls are TRBV5-6 and TRBJ1-4, with 7 bases matching TRBD1. Germline V lookup: CDR1 SGHDT, CDR2 YYEEEE. V gave up 5 bases and J gave up 7 bases; unmatched junction bases: 17. This CDR3 has 17 amino acids. The CDR3 is CASSSGRFAQGVEKLFF. CDR3 nucleotide sequence: TGTGCCAGCAGTTCTGGACGATTTGCGCAGGGGGTTGAAAAACTGTTTTTT. Supplemented by reference TRBV5-6 and TRBJ1-4, the full variable domain reads DAGVTQSPTHLIKTRGQQVTLRCSPKSGHDTVSWYQQALGQGPQFIFQYYEEEERQRGNFPDRFSGHQFPNYSSELNVNALLLGDSALYLCASSSGRFAQGVEKLFFGSGTQLSVL.

V gene TRBV12-5 combines with J gene TRBJ1-2, with 7 bases identical to TRBD1. Germline CDR1 is LGHNT and CDR2 is FRNRAP. CDR3 length: 15 residues. Trimming cost V 6 bases and J 7 bases; bases outside gene matches: 14. CDR3 amino acids: CASGRGDTVLGGYTF. The CDR3 DNA follows: TGTGCTAGTGGCAGGGGGGACACCGTCCTGGGTGGCTACACCTTC.

V is TRBV7-9 and J is TRBJ1-4; D is unresolved. V dropped 5 bases and J dropped 8 bases, with 15 bases sitting between them. The CDR3 is 14 residues long. Germline V gene lookup returns CDR1 SEHNR and CDR2 FQNEAQ (reference sequence). In nucleotides, the CDR3 is TGTGCCAGCAGCGACCGGTCAATGAGGGAAAAACTGTTTTTT. Translation gives CASSDRSMREKLFF.

This clone was seen a handful of times. The chain combines TRBV4-2 with TRBJ1-1, with 7 bases lining up with TRBD1. The V segment lost 0 bases and the J segment 2 bases; nucleotides outside the gene matches: 9. Germline V gene lookup returns CDR1 LGHNA and CDR2 YNFKEQ. The CDR3 covers 17 residues. CDR3: CASSQENRGYDNTEAFF. The DNA of the CDR3 is TGTGCCAGCAGCCAAGAGAACAGGGGATATGACAACACTGAAGCTTTCTTT.

This clone was observed a single time. The chain links TRBV18 to TRBJ2-1; 10 bases agree with TRBD1. J gave up 3 bases and V 3 bases, and 2 bases lay outside the gene matches. Looked up from germline, CDR1 is KGHSH and CDR2 is LQKENI. CDR3 length: 15 residues. The CDR3 DNA sequence: TGTGCCAGCTCACCTGGGACAGGGGACTACAATGAGCAGTTCTTC. As protein: CASSPGTGDYNEQFF.

This clone was detected once. The chain links TRBV30 to TRBJ2-1; perhaps TRBD2 as D (6 bases). The CDR3 has 18 residues. CDR1 and CDR2 from the germline V gene are GTSNPN and SVGIG (reference sequence). V lost 4 bases to trimming and J lost 4 bases, with 26 bases between them. The CDR3 loop reads CAWTRRSSSGGVYNEQFF. The CDR3 nucleotides are TGTGCCTGGACGAGGAGGAGTAGCAGTGGCGGGGTTTACAATGAGCAGTTCTTC. Combining the CDR3 with reference TRBV30 and TRBJ2-1 gives the whole variable domain SQTIHQWPATLVQPVGSPLSLECTVEGTSNPNLYWYRQAAGRGLQLLFYSVGIGQISSEVPQNLSASRPQDRQFILSSKKLLLSDSGFYLCAWTRRSSSGGVYNEQFFGPGTRLTVL.

This clone was counted a few times. The V call is TRBV2, the J call TRBJ2-3, with 8 bases that match TRBD2. This CDR3 contains 17 residues. Germline V CDR1 and CDR2: SNHLY, FYNNEI. The junction had 12 bases not matched to a gene; V was cut back by 3 bases and J by 4 bases. The CDR3 DNA is TGTGCCAGCAGTGAGCGGGGTAGGGCGGGAGGTTCAGATACGCAGTATTTT. Amino acids: CASSERGRAGGSDTQYF.

This sequence joins TRBV11-2 and TRBJ2-5; TRBD2 matches at 8 bases. V shed 5 bases, J shed 4 bases, and the junction held 18 bases outside the gene matches. CDR1 is SGHAT, CDR2 FQNNGV, per germline. This CDR3 is 18 amino acids long. CDR3 region: CASSNSPGLGFVGETQYF. DNA of the CDR3: TGTGCCAGCAGCAACAGCCCGGGACTAGGTTTTGTCGGAGAGACCCAGTACTTC.

This chain links TRBV6-1 with TRBJ1-4, with D unclear. In germline, CDR1 is MNHNS, CDR2 SASEGT. V shed 0 bases and J shed 15 bases, with 17 bases lying between them. The CDR3 sequence is 14 residues long. CDR3 protein: CASSEAVKGSTMFF. In DNA, the CDR3 is TGTGCCAGCAGTGAAGCTGTCAAAGGGTCGACGATGTTTTTT.

The count of this clone is one. The rearrangement links TRBV5-1 to TRBJ1-4; D possibly corresponds to TRBD1 (6 bases). The CDR3 length is 15 residues. Trimming shortened V by 4 bases and J by 8 bases, and 18 bases separated the two germline ends. Germline lookup yields CDR1 SGHRS and CDR2 YFSETQ. The CDR3 sequence: CASSEQGNGREKLFF. CDR3 sequence (DNA): TGCGCCAGCAGCGAACAGGGTAATGGAAGAGAAAAACTGTTTTTT.

The chain couples TRBV29-1 to TRBJ2-1, with D possibly TRBD2 on 6 matching bases. CDR3 size: 14 residues. Germline V CDR1 and CDR2: SQVTM, ANQGSEA. V was clipped by 5 bases and J by 9 bases, with 20 bases between them. In DNA form, the CDR3 reads TGCAGCGTTAACACGGGACTCTCCTTCGGTGAGCAGTTCTTC. Translation gives CSVNTGLSFGEQFF.

The V call is TRBV5-1, the J call TRBJ1-1, with TRBD1 as a possible D gene (5 bases). Germline lookup yields CDR1 SGHRS and CDR2 YFSETQ. The V gene lost 2 bases and the J gene lost 3 bases, with 11 bases spanning the gap. The CDR3 is made up of 14 amino acids. CDR3 loop: CASSFQGEDTEAFF. CDR3 coding DNA: TGCGCCAGCAGCTTCCAGGGTGAGGACACTGAAGCTTTCTTT.

The chain has TRBV7-8 and TRBJ2-7; no clear D gene. Trimming removed 5 bases at V and 0 bases at J, with 2 bases between. The CDR3 extends over 11 amino acids. Germline V gene sequence: CDR1 SGHVS, CDR2 FQNEAQ. The CDR3 loop reads CASSVSYEQYF. The CDR3 DNA is TGTGCCAGCAGCGTCTCCTACGAGCAGTACTTC. Full variable domain (missing parts from reference TRBV7-8 and TRBJ2-7): GAGVSQSPRYKVAKRGQDVALRCDPISGHVSLFWYQQALGQGPEFLTYFQNEAQLDKSGLPSDRFFAERPEGSVSTLKIQRTQQEDSAVYLCASSVSYEQYFGPGTRLTVT.

In its sample, this clone ranks as medium-sized. The chain couples TRBV11-3 to TRBJ2-7; TRBD2 agrees at 9 bases. CDR1 and CDR2 from the germline V gene are SGHNT and YENEEA. V lost 6 bases and J lost 3; bases outside the gene matches: 9. The CDR3 length is 15 residues. The CDR3 sequence: CASSLAGTSLYEQYF. In DNA, the CDR3 is TGTGCCAGCAGTCTCGCCGGGACTAGCCTCTACGAGCAGTACTTC.

The chain recombines TRBV28 with TRBJ2-7, with TRBD2 identical over 11 bases. J was trimmed by 0 bases and V by 5 bases; bases with no gene match: 15. The CDR3 is made up of 19 amino acids. CDR1 and CDR2 from the germline V gene are MDHEN and SYDVKM. CDR3 sequence: CASSQTFRTSGRTSYEQYF. The DNA of the CDR3 is TGTGCCAGCAGTCAGACGTTTCGAACTAGCGGGAGAACCTCCTACGAGCAGTACTTC. Looking up the rest from reference TRBV28 and TRBJ2-7 gives the full variable domain: DVKVTQSSRYLVKRTGEKVFLECVQDMDHENMFWYRQDPGLGLRLIYFSYDVKMKEKGDIPEGYSVSREKKERFSLILESASTNQTSMYLCASSQTFRTSGRTSYEQYFGPGTRLTVT.

Only a few counts were recorded for this clone. This rearrangement joins TRBV7-9 to TRBJ1-1; D gene uncertain. The germline CDR1 and CDR2 sequences are SEHNR and FQNEAQ (reference sequence). V lost 5 bases and J lost 1, with 8 bases in between. There are 13 residues in the CDR3. CDR3 sequence reads: CASSITANTEAFF. In nucleotides, the CDR3 is TGTGCCAGCAGCATAACAGCGAACACTGAAGCTTTCTTT.

The chain joins TRBV15 to TRBJ2-3; no firm D call. CDR1 is LNHNV, CDR2 YYDKDF, per germline (reference sequence). V lost 5 bases, J lost 6 bases, and 12 bases lay in between. CDR3 length: 13 residues. The CDR3 here is CATSPDDRDTQYF. DNA for the CDR3: TGTGCCACCAGCCCGGATGACCGGGATACGCAGTATTTT.

Remarks on this clone: The junction shows a germline mismatch at one end, possibly a read error. This chain links TRBV7-7 with TRBJ2-2; 8 nucleotides match TRBD2. The CDR3 is made up of 14 amino acids. CDR1 is SSHAT, CDR2 FNYEAQ, per germline (reference sequence). CDR3 sequence: CASSTGGAYGELFF. CDR3 coding DNA: TGTGCTAGCAGCACGGGAGGGGCCTACGGGGAGCTGTTTTTT.

This clone was counted a few times. The V call is TRBV28, the J call TRBJ2-1; maybe TRBD2 (5 bases). V was trimmed by 6 bases and J by 5 bases, leaving 5 bases between them. The CDR3 is 11 residues long. CDR1 and CDR2 (germline): MDHEN, SYDVKM. The CDR3 DNA follows: TGTGCCAGCAGCGGGGACAATGAGCAGTTCTTC. Translation: CASSGDNEQFF.

V gene TRBV5-1 combines with J gene TRBJ1-4; D is perhaps TRBD1 (6 bases). Looked up from germline, CDR1 is SGHRS and CDR2 is YFSETQ. The CDR3 extends over 14 amino acids. Trimming took off 7 bases at V and 10 bases at J, with 20 bases between the two ends. The DNA for the CDR3 is TGCGCCAGCTCGCTTGGGGGCGGAGAAGTAAAACTGTTTTTT. It codes for CASSLGGGEVKLFF.

The V gene is TRBV7-9, the J gene TRBJ2-2; TRBD1 matches 7 bases. V was clipped by 6 bases and J by 0 bases; unmatched bases: 7. Germline CDR1 reads SEHNR; CDR2 reads FQNEAQ (reference sequence). The CDR3 spans 16 residues. The chain's CDR3 is CASSQEGAANTGELFF. As DNA, the CDR3 is TGTGCCAGCAGTCAAGAGGGGGCAGCGAACACCGGGGAGCTGTTTTTT.

The chain carries TRBV27 and TRBJ2-1; weak D call: TRBD1 (5 bases). This CDR3 has 13 residues. CDR1 is MNHEY and CDR2 is SMNVEV in the germline V gene (reference sequence). V was pared by 6 bases and J by 9 bases, with 15 bases between. CDR3 DNA sequence: TGTGCCAGCAGCCTGCTAACCCAGGGTGAGCAGTTCTTC. Its translation: CASSLLTQGEQFF.

The chain links TRBV5-6 to TRBJ1-5, with D uncertain. The CDR3 contains 14 residues. CDR1 and CDR2 (germline): SGHDT, YYEEEE. V dropped 2 bases and J dropped 4 bases, with 10 bases sitting between them. This chain's CDR3 is CASSLGSINQPQHF. The CDR3 region has the DNA TGTGCCAGCAGCTTAGGGTCCATTAATCAGCCCCAGCATTTT.

The V and J genes are TRBV19 and TRBJ1-5; TRBD1 matches at 7 bases. The V segment lost 9 bases and the J segment 7 bases; nucleotides outside the gene matches: 9. Germline loops: CDR1 LNHDA, CDR2 SQIVND (reference sequence). This CDR3 contains 13 residues. CDR3 protein: CASKQGGGQPQHF. As DNA, the CDR3 is TGTGCCAGCAAACAGGGAGGGGGCCAGCCCCAGCATTTT.

The rearrangement links TRBV19 to TRBJ1-1; D gene unclear. This CDR3 has 15 amino acids. Deletions cut 1 base from V and 0 bases from J, with 9 bases between. Germline V gene sequence: CDR1 LNHDA, CDR2 SQIVND (reference sequence). CDR3 region: CASSIARLMNTEAFF. The CDR3 DNA follows: TGTGCCAGTAGTATAGCTCGGCTAATGAACACTGAAGCTTTCTTT. The full variable domain, rest sourced from reference TRBV19 and TRBJ1-1, is DGGITQSPKYLFRKEGQNVTLSCEQNLNHDAMYWYRQDPGQGLRLIYYSQIVNDFQKGDIAEGYSVSREKKESFPLTVTSAQKNPTAFYLCASSIARLMNTEAFFGQGTRLTVV.